The clone carrying this T cell receptor (beta chain) is a singleton in its sample. This record belongs to a study of blood T cell repertoires in COVID-19. Study at large: Donors in the United States, Italy and Spain gave samples during acute or convalescent COVID-19.

The method was immunoSEQ multiplex PCR; TCRdb's version includes in-frame clones alone and lacks a portion of them. The table has approximately 300,000 clones, 65% to 90% seen once. The CDR3 is 14 amino acids. Germline CDR1 is PRHDT and CDR2 is FYEKMQ (reference sequence). With 0 bases removed from V and 8 bases from J, the gap between germline ends came to 13 bases. This clonotype originated in a woman between 18 and 29 years old who had recovered from COVID-19. Material for sequencing was PBMCs or T cells enriched from blood (not recorded which). The chain links TRBV13 to TRBJ1-2; D is possibly TRBD1 (5 bases). For the CDR3, the DNA is TGTGCCAGCAGCTTAGGCCGCGGGGGGAAAGGCTACACCTTC. Protein: CASSLGRGGKGYTF.